This T cell receptor beta chain was profiled in a study of OX40 agonist ivuxolimab in advanced cancers. In the study overall: Melanoma, hepatocellular carcinoma, head and neck or renal cell cancer occurred in dose-escalation patients.

Worth noting for this clone: Antigen unknown.

Profiling relied on immunoSEQ multiplex PCR, and the TCRdb table lists in-frame clones only, not all of them. Among 35,000 to 50,000 clones listed, around 88% were seen once. Germline values: CDR1 MDHEN, CDR2 SYDVKM. CDR3 length: 14 amino acids. The V gene lost 5 bases and the J gene lost 0 bases, with 10 bases spanning the gap. Findings of the study overall: Expanded clones tended on average to be more numerous among CD8+ T cells than CD4+.

The sequence derives from an adult with an advanced solid tumor such as melanoma, head and neck, liver or kidney cancer. The chain joins TRBV28 to TRBJ1-1; weak D call: TRBD1 (6 bases). The sample was CD4+ or CD8+ T cells sorted from blood, taken in a trial of the OX40 agonist ivuxolimab. The CDR3 DNA follows: TGTGCCAGCAGTCCCGGACAGTTGAACACTGAAGCTTTCTTT. It yields the protein CASSPGQLNTEAFF.